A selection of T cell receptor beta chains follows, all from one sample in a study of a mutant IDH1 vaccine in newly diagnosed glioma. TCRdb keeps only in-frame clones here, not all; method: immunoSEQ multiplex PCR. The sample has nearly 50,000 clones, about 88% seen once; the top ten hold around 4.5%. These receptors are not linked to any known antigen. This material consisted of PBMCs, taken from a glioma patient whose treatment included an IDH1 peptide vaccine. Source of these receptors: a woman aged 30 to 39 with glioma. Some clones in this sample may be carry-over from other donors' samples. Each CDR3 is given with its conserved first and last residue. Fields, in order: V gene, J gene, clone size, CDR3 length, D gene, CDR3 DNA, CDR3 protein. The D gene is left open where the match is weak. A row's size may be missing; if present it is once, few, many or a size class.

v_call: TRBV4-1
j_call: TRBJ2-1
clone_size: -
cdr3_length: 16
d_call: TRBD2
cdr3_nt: TGCGCCAGCAGCAGGACTAGCGGGAATCCCTACAATGAGCAGTTCTTC
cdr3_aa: CASSRTSGNPYNEQFF

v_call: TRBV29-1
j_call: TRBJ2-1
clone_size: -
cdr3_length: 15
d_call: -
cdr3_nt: TGCAGCGTTGAAGGTGGAAGCGACTCCTACAATGAGCAGTTCTTC
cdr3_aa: CSVEGGSDSYNEQFF

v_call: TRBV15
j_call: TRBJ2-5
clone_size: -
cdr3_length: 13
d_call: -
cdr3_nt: TGTGCCACCAGCTTATCTAGCGTGGAGACCCAGTACTTC
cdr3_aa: CATSLSSVETQYF

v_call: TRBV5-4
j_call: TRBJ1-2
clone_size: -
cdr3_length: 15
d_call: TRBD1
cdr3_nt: TGTGCCAGCAGCCCCGGACAGGGGAAGAATGATGGCTACACCTTC
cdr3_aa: CASSPGQGKNDGYTF

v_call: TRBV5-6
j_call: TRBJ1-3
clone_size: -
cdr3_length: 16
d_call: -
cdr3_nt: TGTGCCAGCAGCTGGGGAGGTTTGCGGATGGGAAACACCATATATTTT
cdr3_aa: CASSWGGLRMGNTIYF

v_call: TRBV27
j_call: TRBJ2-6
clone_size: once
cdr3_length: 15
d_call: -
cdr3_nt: TGTGCCAGCTCACTTTCAGCGTGGGGGGCCAACGTCCTGACTTTC
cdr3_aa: CASSLSAWGANVLTF

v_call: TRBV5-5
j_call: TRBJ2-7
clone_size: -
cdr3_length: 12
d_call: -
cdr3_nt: TGTGCCAGCAGCCCCGGAAGCCGCGAGCAGTACTTC
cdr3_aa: CASSPGSREQYF

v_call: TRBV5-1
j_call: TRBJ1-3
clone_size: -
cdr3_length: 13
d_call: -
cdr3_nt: TGCGCCTCCTCGGGGGCGGTTGGAAACACCATATATTTT
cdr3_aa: CASSGAVGNTIYF

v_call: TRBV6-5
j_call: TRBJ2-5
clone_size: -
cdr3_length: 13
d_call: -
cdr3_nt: TGTGCCAGCAGCCGTGCCAGAAGGGAGACCCAGTACTTC
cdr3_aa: CASSRARRETQYF

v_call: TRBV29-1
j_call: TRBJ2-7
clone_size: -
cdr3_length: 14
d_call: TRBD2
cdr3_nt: TGCAGCGCCCTGGGACTAGCGGGAACCTACGAGCAGTACTTC
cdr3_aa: CSALGLAGTYEQYF

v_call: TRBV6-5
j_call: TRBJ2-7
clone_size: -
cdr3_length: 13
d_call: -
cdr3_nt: TGTGCCGGCTATTTGGGCAGTTCCTACGAGCAGTACTTC
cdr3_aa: CAGYLGSSYEQYF

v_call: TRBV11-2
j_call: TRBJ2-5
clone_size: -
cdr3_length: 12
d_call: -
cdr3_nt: TGTGCCAGCAGCTTAAACCAAGAGACCCAGTACTTC
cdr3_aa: CASSLNQETQYF

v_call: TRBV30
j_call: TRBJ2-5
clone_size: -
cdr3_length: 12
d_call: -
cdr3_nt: TGTGCCTGGAGTCTTTTTCAAGAGACCCAGTACTTC
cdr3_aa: CAWSLFQETQYF

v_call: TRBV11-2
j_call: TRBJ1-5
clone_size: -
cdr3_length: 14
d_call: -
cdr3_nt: TGTGCCAGCAGTATGGGGGGACGCAATCAGCCCCAGCATTTT
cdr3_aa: CASSMGGRNQPQHF

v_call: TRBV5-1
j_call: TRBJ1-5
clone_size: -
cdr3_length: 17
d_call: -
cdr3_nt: TGCGCCAGCAGCTTGGGCCCTGGAAAGGAGGGGCATCAGCCCCAGCATTTT
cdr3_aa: CASSLGPGKEGHQPQHF

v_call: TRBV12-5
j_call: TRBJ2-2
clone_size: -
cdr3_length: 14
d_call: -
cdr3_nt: TGTGCTAGTGGTTCCCAGGGAGTTACCGGGGAGCTGTTTTTT
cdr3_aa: CASGSQGVTGELFF

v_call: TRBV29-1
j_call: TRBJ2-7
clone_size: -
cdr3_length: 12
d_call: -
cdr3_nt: TGCAGCGTTCAGGAGGCCTCCTACGAGCAGTACTTC
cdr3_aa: CSVQEASYEQYF

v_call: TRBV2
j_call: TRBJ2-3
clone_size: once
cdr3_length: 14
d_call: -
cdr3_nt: TGTGCCAGCAGTGAAGGCAGGCCCACAGATACGCAGTATTTT
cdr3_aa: CASSEGRPTDTQYF

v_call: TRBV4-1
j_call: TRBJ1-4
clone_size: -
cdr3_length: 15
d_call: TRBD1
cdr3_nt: TGCGCCAGCAGCCGAACGGGACAGGGTGATGAAAAACTGTTTTTT
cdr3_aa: CASSRTGQGDEKLFF

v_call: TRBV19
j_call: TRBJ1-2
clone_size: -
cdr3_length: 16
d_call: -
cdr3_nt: TGTGCCAGTAGTATTTCTTTAGGGCGAAAAAAGGATGGCTACACCTTC
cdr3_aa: CASSISLGRKKDGYTF

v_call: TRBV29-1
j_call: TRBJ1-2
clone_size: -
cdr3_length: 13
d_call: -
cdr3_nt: TGCAGCGTTCGGGGAGGGACTAACTATGGCTACACCTTC
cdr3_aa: CSVRGGTNYGYTF

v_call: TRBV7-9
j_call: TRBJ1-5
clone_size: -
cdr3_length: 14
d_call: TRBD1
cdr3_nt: TGTGCCAGCAGTTATGGGACAGAAGGAAGTCCCCAGCATTTT
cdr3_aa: CASSYGTEGSPQHF

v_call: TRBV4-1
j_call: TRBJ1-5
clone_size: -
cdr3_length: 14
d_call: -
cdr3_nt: TGCGCCAGCAGCCAAGAGATGGGGTATCAGCCCCAGCATTTT
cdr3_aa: CASSQEMGYQPQHF

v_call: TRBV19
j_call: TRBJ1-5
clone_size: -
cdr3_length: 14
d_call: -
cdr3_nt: TGTGCCAGTAGTACCGAGGGCGCGGGTCAGCCCCAGCATTTT
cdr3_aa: CASSTEGAGQPQHF

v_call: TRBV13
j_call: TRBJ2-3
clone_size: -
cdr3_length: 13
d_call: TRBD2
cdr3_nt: TGTGCCAGCAGCCCCCTAGCGGGAGATACGCAGTATTTT
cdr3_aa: CASSPLAGDTQYF

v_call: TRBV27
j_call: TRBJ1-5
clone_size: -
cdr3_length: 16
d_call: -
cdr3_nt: TGTGCCAGCTCCCGGTACGGGGAGGGTCGGGGTCAGCCCCAGCATTTT
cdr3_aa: CASSRYGEGRGQPQHF

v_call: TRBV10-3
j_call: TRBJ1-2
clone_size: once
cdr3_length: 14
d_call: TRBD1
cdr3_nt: TGTGCCATCAACGGACAGGGGGCGAACTATGGCTACACCTTC
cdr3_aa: CAINGQGANYGYTF

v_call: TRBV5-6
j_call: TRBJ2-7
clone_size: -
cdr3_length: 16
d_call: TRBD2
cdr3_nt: TGTGCCAGCAGCTTGTTCGCTAGCGGAAATACCTACGAGCAGTACTTC
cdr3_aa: CASSLFASGNTYEQYF

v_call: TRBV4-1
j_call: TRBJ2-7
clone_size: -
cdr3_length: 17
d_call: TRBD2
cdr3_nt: TGCGCCAGCAGCCAAGTGACTAGCGGGAAGGGGTCCTACGAGCAGTACTTC
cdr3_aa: CASSQVTSGKGSYEQYF

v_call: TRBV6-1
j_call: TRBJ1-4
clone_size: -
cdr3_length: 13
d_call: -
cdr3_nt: TGTGCCAGCAGTGAATCAACTAATGAAAAACTGTTTTTT
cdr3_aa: CASSESTNEKLFF

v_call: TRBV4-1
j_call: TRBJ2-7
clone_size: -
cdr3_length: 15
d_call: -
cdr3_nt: TGCGCCAGCAGCCAAGACTACTTGGACAGCTACGAGCAGTACTTC
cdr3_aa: CASSQDYLDSYEQYF

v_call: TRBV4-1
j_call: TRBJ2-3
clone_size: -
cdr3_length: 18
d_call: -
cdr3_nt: TGCGCCAGCAGCCCATTGGGGTTTCTCCTTCCTAGCACAGATACGCAGTATTTT
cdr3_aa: CASSPLGFLLPSTDTQYF

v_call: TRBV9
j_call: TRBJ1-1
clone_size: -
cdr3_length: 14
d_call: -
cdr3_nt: TGTGCCAGCAGCGTAGTAAGTGTGGGCACTGAAGCTTTCTTT
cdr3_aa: CASSVVSVGTEAFF

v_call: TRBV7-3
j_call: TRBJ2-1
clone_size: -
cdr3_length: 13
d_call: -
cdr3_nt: TGTGCCAGCAGCACCCTAAGTCTAGGTGAGCAGTTCTTC
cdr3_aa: CASSTLSLGEQFF

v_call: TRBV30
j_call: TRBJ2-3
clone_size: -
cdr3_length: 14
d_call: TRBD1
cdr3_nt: TGTGCCTGGGGGGGGGACAGGGGAAAAGATACGCAGTATTTT
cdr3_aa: CAWGGDRGKDTQYF

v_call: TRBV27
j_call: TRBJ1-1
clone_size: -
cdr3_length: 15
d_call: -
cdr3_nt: TGTGCCAGCAGTTTAACCGTGTCCGGTAACACTGAAGCTTTCTTT
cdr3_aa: CASSLTVSGNTEAFF

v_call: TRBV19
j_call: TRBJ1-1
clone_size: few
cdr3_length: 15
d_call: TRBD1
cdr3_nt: TGTGCCAGTAGTTTCCTACAGGGGCAAAACACTGAAGCTTTCTTT
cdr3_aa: CASSFLQGQNTEAFF

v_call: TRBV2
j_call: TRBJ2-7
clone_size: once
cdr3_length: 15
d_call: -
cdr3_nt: TGTGCCAGCAGTGAATCCAGGGGATACTCCTACGAGCAGTACTTC
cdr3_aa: CASSESRGYSYEQYF

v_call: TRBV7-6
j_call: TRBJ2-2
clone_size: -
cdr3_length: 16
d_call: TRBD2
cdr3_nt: TGTGCCAGCTCTGGAGCGGGAGGGCCCCGAACCGGGGAGCTGTTTTTT
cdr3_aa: CASSGAGGPRTGELFF

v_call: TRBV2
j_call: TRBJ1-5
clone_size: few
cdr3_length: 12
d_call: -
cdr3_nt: TGTGCCAGCAGTGAAGCCAAACAGAACCAGCATTTT
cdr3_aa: CASSEAKQNQHF

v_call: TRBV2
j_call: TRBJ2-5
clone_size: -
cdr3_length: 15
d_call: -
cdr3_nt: TGTGCCAGCAGTGAATTTCTAGGAGGGTCAGAGACCCAGTACTTC
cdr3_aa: CASSEFLGGSETQYF

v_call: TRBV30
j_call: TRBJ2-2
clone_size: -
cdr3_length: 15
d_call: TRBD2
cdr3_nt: TGTGCCTGGAGTGGCCTAGCGGATTACACCGGGGAGCTGTTTTTT
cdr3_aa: CAWSGLADYTGELFF

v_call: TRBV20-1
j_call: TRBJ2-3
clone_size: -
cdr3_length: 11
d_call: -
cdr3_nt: TGCAGTGCTAGGTACGCAGATACGCAGTATTTT
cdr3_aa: CSARYADTQYF

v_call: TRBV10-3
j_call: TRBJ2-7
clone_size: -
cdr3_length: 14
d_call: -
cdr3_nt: TGTGCCATCAGTGACAGACGGTACTCCTACGAGCAGTACTTC
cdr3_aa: CAISDRRYSYEQYF

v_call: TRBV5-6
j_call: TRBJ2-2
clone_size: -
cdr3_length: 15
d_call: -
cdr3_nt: TGTGCCAGCAGCGAGGGGCTGGGAGACACCGGGGAGCTGTTTTTT
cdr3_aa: CASSEGLGDTGELFF

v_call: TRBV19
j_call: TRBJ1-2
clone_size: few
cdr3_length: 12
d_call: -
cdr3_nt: TGTGCCAGTAGTATATCTAACTATGGCTACACCTTC
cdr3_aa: CASSISNYGYTF

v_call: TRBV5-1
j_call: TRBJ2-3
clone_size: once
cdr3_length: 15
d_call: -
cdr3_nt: TGCGCCAGCAGCTTGGCCGGGGCACCCACAGATACGCAGTATTTT
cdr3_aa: CASSLAGAPTDTQYF

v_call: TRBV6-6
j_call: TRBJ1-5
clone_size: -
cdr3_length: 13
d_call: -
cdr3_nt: TGTGCCAGCAGCTCCGGGAGGCATCAGCCCCAGCATTTT
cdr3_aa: CASSSGRHQPQHF

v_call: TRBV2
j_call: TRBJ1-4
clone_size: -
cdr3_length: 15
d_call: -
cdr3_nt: TGTGCCAGCAGCCCAGAGGGGGGTGTACAGGAAAAACTGTTTTTT
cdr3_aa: CASSPEGGVQEKLFF

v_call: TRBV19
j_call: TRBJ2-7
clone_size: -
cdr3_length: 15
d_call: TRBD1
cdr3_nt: TGTGCCAGTACCTCGGGACAGGGAGGTGGATACGAGCAGTACTTC
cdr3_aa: CASTSGQGGGYEQYF

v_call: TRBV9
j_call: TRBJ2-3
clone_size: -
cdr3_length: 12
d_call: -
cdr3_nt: TGTGCCAGCAGCGCTACAGGGTCTACGCAGTATTTT
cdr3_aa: CASSATGSTQYF

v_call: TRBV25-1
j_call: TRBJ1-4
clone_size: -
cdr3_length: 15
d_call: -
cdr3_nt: TGTGCCAGCAGTGTAGAGGTTGCAACTAATGAAAAACTGTTTTTT
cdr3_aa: CASSVEVATNEKLFF

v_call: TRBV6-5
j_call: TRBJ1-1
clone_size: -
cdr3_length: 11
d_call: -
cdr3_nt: TGTGCCAGCAGTTACGGGGGGGACGCTTTCTTT
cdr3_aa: CASSYGGDAFF

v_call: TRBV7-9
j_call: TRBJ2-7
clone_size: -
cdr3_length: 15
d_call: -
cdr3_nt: TGTGCCAGCAGCTCTGAGGAACAGGGTATCTACGAGCAGTACTTC
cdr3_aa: CASSSEEQGIYEQYF